This T cell receptor beta chain appears in the sequencing data of a study of T-cell reconstitution after alpha-beta-depleted transplantation in children. TCRbeta library construction was performed incorporating unique molecular identifiers. Using its own MiXCR run on the PCR reads, TCRdb lists one record per CDR3 protein. The table includes almost 250,000 distinct CDR3 sequences, roughly 24% detected once. The study's findings and limits: Surviving recipient T cells and thymic progenitors underlay high day-60 TCRbeta diversity in some patients.

This clonotype was counted a few times. Its antigen is unknown. The CDR3 is 18 residues long. CDR1 and CDR2 from the germline V gene are LGHNA and YNFKEQ. The V and J ends lost 0 bases and 0 bases respectively, with 16 bases between them. This receptor was obtained from a girl aged 2 to 10 with Fanconi anemia, due to receive a stem cell transplant. Here the sequenced sample was PBMCs, taken before TCRalphabeta/CD19-depleted stem cell transplant. The J gene is TRBJ2-3, the V gene TRBV4-2, with D possibly being TRBD1 or TRBD2 (5 bases each). The CDR3 bases are TGTGCCAGCAGCCAAGATCTAGTCGGGGCCGAAAGCACAGATACGCAGTATTTT. Protein product: CASSQDLVGAESTDTQYF.